This T cell receptor (beta chain) was identified in a study of molecular identifiers for immune sequencing clone quantification. Study-wide results and limits: Spiked Jurkat TCR RNA equivalent to one cell reportedly surfaced among some 1 million naive cells. Highly expanded clone sizes could be underestimated by identical TCR molecules sharing a barcode.

TCRdb re-called the PCR reads with MiXCR, one entry per CDR3 protein. Here the sample spans more than 300,000 distinct CDR3 sequences, about a fifth being singletons. CDR1 is MNHNY, CDR2 SVGAGI, per germline (reference sequence). Trimming shortened V by 6 bases and J by 14 bases, and 20 bases separated the two germline ends. The CDR3 extends over 13 amino acids. This clonotype was detected ten times or more. Its antigen is not identified. The sorting of naive CD8 T cells used the CD8+CD4-CCR7+CD45RA+ phenotype. This rearrangement joins TRBV6-6 to TRBJ2-1, with D tentatively TRBD1 or TRBD2 (6 bases each). The sample consisted of naive CD8+ T cells from blood, with Jurkat cell RNA spiked in. Subset specified: FACS-sorted CD8+CD4-CCR7+CD45RA+ naive T cells. The source is a human donor in good health. Some libraries in this study had Jurkat cell RNA spiked in. CDR3 region: CASSQGPVGGEFF. In DNA, the CDR3 is TGTGCCAGCAGCCAAGGACCCGTGGGGGGCGAGTTCTTC.